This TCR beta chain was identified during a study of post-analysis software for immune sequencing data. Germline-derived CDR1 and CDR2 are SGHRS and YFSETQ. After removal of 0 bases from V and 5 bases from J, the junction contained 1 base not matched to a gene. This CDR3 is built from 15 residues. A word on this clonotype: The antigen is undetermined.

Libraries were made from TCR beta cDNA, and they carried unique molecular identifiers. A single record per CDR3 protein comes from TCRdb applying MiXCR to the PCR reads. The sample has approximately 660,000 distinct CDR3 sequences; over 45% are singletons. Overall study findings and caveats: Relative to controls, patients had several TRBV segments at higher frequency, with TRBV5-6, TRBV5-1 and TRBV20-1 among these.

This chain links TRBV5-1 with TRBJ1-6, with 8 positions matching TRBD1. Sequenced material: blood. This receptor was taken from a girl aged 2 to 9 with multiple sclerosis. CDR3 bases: TGCGCCAGCAGCTTGGGGGGACAGGATAATTCACCCCTCCACTTT. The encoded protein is CASSLGGQDNSPLHF.